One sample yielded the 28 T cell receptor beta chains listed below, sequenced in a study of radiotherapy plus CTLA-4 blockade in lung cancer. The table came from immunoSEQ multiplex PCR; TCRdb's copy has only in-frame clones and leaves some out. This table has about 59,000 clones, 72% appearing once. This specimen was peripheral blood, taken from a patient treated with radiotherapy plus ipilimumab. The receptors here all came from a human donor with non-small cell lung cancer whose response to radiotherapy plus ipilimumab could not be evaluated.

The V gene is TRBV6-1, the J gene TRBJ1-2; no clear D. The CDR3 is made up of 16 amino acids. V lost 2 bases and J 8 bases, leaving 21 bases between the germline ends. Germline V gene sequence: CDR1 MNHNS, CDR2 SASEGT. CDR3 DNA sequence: TGTGCCAGCAGTGAATTAAGCGGGATTATACTGAACGGCTACACCTTC. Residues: CASSELSGIILNGYTF.

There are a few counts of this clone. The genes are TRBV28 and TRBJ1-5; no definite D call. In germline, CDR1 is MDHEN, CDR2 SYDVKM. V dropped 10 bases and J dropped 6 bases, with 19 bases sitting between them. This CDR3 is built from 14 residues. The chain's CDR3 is CATKREGIGQPQHF. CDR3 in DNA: TGTGCCACCAAAAGGGAGGGTATCGGTCAGCCCCAGCATTTT.

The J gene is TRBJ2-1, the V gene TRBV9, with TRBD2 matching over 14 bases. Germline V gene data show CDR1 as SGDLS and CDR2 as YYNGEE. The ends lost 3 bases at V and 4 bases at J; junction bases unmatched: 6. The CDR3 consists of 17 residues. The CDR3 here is CASSESGLAGGYNEQFF. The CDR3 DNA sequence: TGTGCCAGCAGCGAGTCCGGACTAGCGGGGGGTTACAATGAGCAGTTCTTC.

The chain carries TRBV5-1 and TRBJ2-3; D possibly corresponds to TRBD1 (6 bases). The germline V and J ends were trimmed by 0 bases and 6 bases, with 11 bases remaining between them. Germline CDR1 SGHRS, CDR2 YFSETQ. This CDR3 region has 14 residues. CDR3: CASSLGQDPDTQYF. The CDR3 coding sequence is TGCGCCAGCAGCTTGGGACAGGACCCGGATACGCAGTATTTT.

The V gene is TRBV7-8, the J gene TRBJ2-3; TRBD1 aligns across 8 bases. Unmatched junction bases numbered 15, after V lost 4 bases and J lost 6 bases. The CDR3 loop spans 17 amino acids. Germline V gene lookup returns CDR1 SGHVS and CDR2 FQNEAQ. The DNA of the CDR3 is TGTGCCAGCAGCTCACAGGGGGTGGGTCAAATCACGGATACGCAGTATTTT. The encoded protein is CASSSQGVGQITDTQYF. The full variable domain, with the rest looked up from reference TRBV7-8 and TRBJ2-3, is GAGVSQSPRYKVAKRGQDVALRCDPISGHVSLFWYQQALGQGPEFLTYFQNEAQLDKSGLPSDRFFAERPEGSVSTLKIQRTQQEDSAVYLCASSSQGVGQITDTQYFGPGTRLTVL.

In DNA form, the CDR3 reads TGTGCCAGCACCATCGGGGAGGGCTCTGGAAACACCATATATTTT. This translates into CASTIGEGSGNTIYF. The chain is built from TRBV28 and TRBJ1-3; no definite D call. CDR1 and CDR2 from the germline V gene are MDHEN and SYDVKM. Trimming pared 7 bases from V and 0 bases from J, leaving 13 bases between. CDR3 size: 15 residues.

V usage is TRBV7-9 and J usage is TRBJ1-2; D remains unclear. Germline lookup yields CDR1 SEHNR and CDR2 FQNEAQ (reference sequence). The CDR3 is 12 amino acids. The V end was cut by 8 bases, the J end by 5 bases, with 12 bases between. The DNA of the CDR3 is TGTGCCAGCTCGGGGTGGGAGTATGGCTACACCTTC. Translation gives CASSGWEYGYTF. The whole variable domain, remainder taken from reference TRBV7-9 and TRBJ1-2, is DTGVSQNPRHKITKRGQNVTFRCDPISEHNRLYWYRQTLGQGPEFLTYFQNEAQLEKSRLLSDRFSAERPKGSFSTLEIQRTEQGDSAMYLCASSGWEYGYTFGSGTRLTVV.

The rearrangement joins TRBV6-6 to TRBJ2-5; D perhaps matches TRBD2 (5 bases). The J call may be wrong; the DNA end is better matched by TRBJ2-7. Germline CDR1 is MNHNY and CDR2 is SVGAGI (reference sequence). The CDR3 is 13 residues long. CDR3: CASSSSSNREQYF. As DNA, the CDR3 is TGTGCCAGCAGTTCCTCTAGCAACCGCGAGCAGTACTTC.

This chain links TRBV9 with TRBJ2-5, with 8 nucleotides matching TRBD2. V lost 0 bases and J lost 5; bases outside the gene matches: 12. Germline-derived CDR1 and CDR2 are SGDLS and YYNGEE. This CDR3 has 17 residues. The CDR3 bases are TGTGCCAGCAGCGTAGAGGGGACGGGAGGGCCGGTGGAGACCCAGTACTTC. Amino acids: CASSVEGTGGPVETQYF.

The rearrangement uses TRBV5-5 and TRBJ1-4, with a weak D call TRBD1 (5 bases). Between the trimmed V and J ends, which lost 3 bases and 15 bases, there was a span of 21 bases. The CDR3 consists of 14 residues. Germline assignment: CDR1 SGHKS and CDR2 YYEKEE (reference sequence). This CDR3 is CASSSDALSGVVFF. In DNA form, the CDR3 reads TGTGCCAGCAGCTCCGACGCACTTTCGGGGGTAGTGTTTTTT.

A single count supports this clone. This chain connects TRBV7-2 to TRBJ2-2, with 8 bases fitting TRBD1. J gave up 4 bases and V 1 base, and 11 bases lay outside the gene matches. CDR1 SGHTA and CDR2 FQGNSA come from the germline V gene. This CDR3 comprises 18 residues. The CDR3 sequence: CASSLGVGQGAGTGELFF. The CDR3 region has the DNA TGTGCCAGCAGCTTAGGCGTAGGCCAGGGGGCCGGCACCGGGGAGCTGTTTTTT. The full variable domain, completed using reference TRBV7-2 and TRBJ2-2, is GAGVSQSPSNKVTEKGKDVELRCDPISGHTALYWYRQSLGQGLEFLIYFQGNSAPDKSGLPSDRFSAERTGGSVSTLTIQRTQQEDSAVYLCASSLGVGQGAGTGELFFGEGSRLTVL.

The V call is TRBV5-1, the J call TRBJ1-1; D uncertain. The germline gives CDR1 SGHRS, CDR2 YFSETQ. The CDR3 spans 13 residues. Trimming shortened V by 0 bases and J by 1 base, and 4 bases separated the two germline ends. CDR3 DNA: TGCGCCAGCAGCTTGGAGCGGAACACTGAAGCTTTCTTT. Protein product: CASSLERNTEAFF. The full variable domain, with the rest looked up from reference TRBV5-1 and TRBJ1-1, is KAGVTQTPRYLIKTRGQQVTLSCSPISGHRSVSWYQQTPGQGLQFLFEYFSETQRNKGNFPGRFSGRQFSNSRSEMNVSTLELGDSALYLCASSLERNTEAFFGQGTRLTVV.

CDR3 region: CASTSQGTNEKLFF. The CDR3 DNA is TGTGCCAGCACGTCCCAGGGAACTAATGAAAAACTGTTTTTT. This sequence joins TRBV25-1 and TRBJ1-4, with TRBD1 as a possible D gene (5 bases). The V gene's germline CDR1 is MGHDK and CDR2 SYGVNS. The CDR3 has 14 residues. V lost 7 bases to trimming and J lost 1 base, with 10 bases between them.

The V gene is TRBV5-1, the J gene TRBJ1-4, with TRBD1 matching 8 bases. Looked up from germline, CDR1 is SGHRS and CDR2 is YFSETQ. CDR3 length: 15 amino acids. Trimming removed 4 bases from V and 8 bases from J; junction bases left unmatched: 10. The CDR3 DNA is TGCGCCAGCAGCCGGCAACGGGACAGGATGGAAAAACTGTTTTTT. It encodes CASSRQRDRMEKLFF.

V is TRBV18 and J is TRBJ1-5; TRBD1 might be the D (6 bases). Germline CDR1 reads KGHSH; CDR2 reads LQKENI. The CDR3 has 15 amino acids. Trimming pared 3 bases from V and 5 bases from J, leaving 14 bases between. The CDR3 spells CASSPQGQRDQPQHF. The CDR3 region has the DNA TGTGCCAGCTCACCTCAAGGACAGCGAGATCAGCCCCAGCATTTT. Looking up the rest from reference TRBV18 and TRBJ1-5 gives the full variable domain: NAGVMQNPRHLVRRRGQEARLRCSPMKGHSHVYWYRQLPEEGLKFMVYLQKENIIDESGMPKERFSAEFPKEGPSILRIQQVVRGDSAAYFCASSPQGQRDQPQHFGDGTRLSIL.

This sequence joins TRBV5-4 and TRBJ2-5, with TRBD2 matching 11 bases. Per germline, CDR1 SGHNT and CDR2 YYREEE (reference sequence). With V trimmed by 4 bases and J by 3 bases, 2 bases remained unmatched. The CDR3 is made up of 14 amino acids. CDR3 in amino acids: CASSEGLAEETQYF. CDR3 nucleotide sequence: TGTGCCAGCAGCGAGGGACTAGCGGAAGAGACCCAGTACTTC.

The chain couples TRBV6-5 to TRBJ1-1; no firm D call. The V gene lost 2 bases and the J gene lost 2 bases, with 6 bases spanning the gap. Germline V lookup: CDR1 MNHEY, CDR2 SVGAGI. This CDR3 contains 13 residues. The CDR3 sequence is CASSYDLNTEAFF. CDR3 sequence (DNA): TGTGCCAGCAGTTACGATCTAAACACTGAAGCTTTCTTT.

CDR3 sequence (DNA): TGTGCCAGCAGCTTGGGATCCGGGAGTCGGTACGAGCAGTACTTC. The encoded protein is CASSLGSGSRYEQYF. The V call is TRBV5-4, the J call TRBJ2-7; possibly TRBD2 for D (6 bases). The V end was cut by 0 bases, the J end by 4 bases, with 14 bases between. The CDR3 sequence is 15 residues long. Germline assignment: CDR1 SGHNT and CDR2 YYREEE (reference sequence). The full variable domain, its missing parts supplied by reference TRBV5-4 and TRBJ2-7, is ETGVTQSPTHLIKTRGQQVTLRCSSQSGHNTVSWYQQALGQGPQFIFQYYREEENGRGNFPPRFSGLQFPNYSSELNVNALELDDSALYLCASSLGSGSRYEQYFGPGTRLTVT.

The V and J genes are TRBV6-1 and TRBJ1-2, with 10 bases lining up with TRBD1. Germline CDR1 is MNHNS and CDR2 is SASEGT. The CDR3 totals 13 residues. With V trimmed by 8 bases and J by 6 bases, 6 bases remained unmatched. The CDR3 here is CASWSGTGDGYTF. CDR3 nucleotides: TGTGCCAGCTGGTCCGGGACAGGGGATGGCTACACCTTC.

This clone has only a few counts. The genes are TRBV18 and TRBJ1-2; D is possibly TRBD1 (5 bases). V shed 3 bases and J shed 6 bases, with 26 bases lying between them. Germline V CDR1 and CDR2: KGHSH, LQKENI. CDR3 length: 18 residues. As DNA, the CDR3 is TGTGCCAGCTCACCTTTTTCCTCGGCGTCGGGGACTTGGAATGGCTACACCTTC. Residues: CASSPFSSASGTWNGYTF.

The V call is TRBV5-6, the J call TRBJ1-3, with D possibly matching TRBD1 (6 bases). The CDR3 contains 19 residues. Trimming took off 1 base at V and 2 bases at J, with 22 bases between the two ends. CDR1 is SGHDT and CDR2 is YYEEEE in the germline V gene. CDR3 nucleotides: TGTGCCAGCAGCTTGTTTTTTGTGGGGGGGCTATTCGCTGGAAACACCATATATTTT. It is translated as CASSLFFVGGLFAGNTIYF.

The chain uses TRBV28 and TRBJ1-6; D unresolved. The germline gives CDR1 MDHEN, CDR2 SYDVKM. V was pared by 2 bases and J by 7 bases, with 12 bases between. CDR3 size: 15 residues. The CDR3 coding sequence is TGTGCCAGCAGTTTACGTGGAGGTGGGAATTCACCCCTCCACTTT. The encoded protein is CASSLRGGGNSPLHF.

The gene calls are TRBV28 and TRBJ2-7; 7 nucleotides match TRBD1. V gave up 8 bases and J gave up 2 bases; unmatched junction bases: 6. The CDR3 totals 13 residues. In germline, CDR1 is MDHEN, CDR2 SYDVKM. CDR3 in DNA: TGTGCCAGCTTCCGGGACAGAGCCTACGAGCAGTACTTC. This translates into CASFRDRAYEQYF.

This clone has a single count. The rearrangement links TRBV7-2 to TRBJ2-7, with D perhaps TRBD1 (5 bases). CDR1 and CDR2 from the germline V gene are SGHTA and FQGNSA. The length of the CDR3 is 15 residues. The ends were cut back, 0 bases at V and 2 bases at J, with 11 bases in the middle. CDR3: CASSLARQGTYEQYF. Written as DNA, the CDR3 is TGTGCCAGCAGCTTAGCGCGCCAGGGTACCTACGAGCAGTACTTC.

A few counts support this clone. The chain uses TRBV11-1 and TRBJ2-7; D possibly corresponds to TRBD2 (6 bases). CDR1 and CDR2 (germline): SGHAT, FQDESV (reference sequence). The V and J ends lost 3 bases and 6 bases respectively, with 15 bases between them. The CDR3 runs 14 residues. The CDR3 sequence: CASSFNPGDGEQYF. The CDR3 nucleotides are TGTGCCAGCAGCTTTAACCCGGGAGACGGCGAGCAGTACTTC. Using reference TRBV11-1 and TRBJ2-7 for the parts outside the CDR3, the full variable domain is EAEVAQSPRYKITEKSQAVAFWCDPISGHATLYWYRQILGQGPELLVQFQDESVVDDSQLPKDRFSAERLKGVDSTLKIQPAELGDSAMYLCASSFNPGDGEQYFGPGTRLTVT.

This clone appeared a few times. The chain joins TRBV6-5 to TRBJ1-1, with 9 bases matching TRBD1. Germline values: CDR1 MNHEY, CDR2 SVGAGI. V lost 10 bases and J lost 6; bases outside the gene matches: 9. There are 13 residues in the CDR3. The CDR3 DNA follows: TGTGCCACCATTCAACAGGGGGCCCCTGAAGCTTTCTTT. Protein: CATIQQGAPEAFF.

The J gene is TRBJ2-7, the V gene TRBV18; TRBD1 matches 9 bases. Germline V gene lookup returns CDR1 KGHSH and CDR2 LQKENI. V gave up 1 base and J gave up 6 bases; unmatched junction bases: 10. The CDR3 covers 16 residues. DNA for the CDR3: TGTGCCAGCTCACCACAGAAATTGGGACAGGGTGGCGAGCAGTACTTC. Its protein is CASSPQKLGQGGEQYF.

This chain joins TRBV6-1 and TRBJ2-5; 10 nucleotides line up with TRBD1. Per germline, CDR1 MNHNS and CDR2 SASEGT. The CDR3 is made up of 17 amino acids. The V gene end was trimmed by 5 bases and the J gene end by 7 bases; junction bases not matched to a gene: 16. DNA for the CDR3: TGTGCCAGCAGTCAAGGCCTGACAGGGGGCGGTGGATGGACCCAGTACTTC. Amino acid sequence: CASSQGLTGGGGWTQYF.